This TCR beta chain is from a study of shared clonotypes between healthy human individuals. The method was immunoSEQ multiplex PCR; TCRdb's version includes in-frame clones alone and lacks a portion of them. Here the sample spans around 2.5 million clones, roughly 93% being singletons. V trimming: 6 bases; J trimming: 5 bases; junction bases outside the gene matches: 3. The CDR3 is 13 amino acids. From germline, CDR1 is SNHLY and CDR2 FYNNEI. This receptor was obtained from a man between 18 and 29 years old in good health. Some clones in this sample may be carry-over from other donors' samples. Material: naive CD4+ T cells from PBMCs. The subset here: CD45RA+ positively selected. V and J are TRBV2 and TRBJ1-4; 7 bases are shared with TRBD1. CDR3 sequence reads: CASREDRNEKLFF. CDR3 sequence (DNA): TGTGCCAGCAGGGAGGACAGGAATGAAAAACTGTTTTTT. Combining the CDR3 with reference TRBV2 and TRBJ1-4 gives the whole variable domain EPEVTQTPSHQVTQMGQEVILRCVPISNHLYFYWYRQILGQKVEFLVSFYNNEISEKSEIFDDQFSVERPDGSNFTLKIRSTKLEDSAMYFCASREDRNEKLFFGSGTQLSVL.